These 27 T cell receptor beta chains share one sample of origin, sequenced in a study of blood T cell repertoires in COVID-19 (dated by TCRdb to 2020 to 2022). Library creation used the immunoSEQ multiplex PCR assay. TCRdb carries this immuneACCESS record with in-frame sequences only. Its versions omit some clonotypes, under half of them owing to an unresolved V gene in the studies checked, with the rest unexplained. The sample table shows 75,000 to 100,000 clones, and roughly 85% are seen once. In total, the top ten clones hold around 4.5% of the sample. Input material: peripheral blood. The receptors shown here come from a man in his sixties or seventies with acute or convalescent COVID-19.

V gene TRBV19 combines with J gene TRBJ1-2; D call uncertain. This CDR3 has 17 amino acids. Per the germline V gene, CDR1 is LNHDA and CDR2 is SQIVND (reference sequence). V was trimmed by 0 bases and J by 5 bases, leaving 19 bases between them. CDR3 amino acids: CASSIDGGFGRGYGYTF. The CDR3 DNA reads TGTGCCAGTAGTATAGATGGCGGCTTTGGCCGGGGTTATGGCTACACCTTC.

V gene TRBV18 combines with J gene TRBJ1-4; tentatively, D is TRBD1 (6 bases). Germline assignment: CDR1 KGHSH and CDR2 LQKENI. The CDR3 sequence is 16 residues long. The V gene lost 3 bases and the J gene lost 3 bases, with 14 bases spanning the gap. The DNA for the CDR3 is TGTGCCAGCTCACCGAACACAGGGAAGGCTAATGAAAAACTGTTTTTT. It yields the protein CASSPNTGKANEKLFF.

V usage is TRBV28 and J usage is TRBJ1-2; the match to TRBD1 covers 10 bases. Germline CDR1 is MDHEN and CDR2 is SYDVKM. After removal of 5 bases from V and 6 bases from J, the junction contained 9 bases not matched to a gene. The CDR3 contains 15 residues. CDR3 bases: TGTGCCAGCAGTCCCGACGGACAGGGGGTAAATGGCTACACCTTC. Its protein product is CASSPDGQGVNGYTF.

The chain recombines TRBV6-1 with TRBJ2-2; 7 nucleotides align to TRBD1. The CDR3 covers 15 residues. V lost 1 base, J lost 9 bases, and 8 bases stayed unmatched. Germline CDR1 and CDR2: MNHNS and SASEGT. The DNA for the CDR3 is TGTGCCAGCAGTGAAGACAGGGGCCGCGTTAGGGAGCTGTTTTTT. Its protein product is CASSEDRGRVRELFF.

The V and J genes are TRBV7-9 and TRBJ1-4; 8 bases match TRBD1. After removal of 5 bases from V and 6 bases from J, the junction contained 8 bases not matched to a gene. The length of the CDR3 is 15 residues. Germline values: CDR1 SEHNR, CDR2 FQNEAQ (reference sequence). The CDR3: CASSPRTGRDEKLFF. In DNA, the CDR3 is TGTGCCAGCAGCCCCCGGACAGGGCGGGATGAAAAACTGTTTTTT.

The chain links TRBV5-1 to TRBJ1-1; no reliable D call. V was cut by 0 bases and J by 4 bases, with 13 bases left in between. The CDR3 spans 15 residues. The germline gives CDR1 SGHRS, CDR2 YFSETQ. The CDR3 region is CASSLDFRGVTEAFF. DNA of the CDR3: TGCGCCAGCAGCTTGGATTTCCGCGGGGTCACTGAAGCTTTCTTT. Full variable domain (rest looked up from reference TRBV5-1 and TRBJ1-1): KAGVTQTPRYLIKTRGQQVTLSCSPISGHRSVSWYQQTPGQGLQFLFEYFSETQRNKGNFPGRFSGRQFSNSRSEMNVSTLELGDSALYLCASSLDFRGVTEAFFGQGTRLTVV.

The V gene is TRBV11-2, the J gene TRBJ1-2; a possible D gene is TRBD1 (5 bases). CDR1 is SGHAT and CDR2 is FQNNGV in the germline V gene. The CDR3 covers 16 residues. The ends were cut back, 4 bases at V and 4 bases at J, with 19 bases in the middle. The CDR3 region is CASSSSDKAVTYGYTF. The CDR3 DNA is TGTGCCAGCAGCTCTTCGGACAAGGCTGTCACCTATGGCTACACCTTC.

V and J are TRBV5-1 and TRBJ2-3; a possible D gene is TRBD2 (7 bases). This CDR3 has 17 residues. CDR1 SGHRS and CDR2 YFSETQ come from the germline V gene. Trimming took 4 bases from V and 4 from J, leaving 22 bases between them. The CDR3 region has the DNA TGCGCCAGCAGCCGTCGGGGGGCCGGACCGAGGGCAGATACGCAGTATTTT. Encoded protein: CASSRRGAGPRADTQYF. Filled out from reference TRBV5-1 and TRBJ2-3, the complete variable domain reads KAGVTQTPRYLIKTRGQQVTLSCSPISGHRSVSWYQQTPGQGLQFLFEYFSETQRNKGNFPGRFSGRQFSNSRSEMNVSTLELGDSALYLCASSRRGAGPRADTQYFGPGTRLTVL.

The CDR3 nucleotides read TGTGCCACCAGTGAGGCGGGGGCCAACTATGGCTACACCTTC. This gives the protein CATSEAGANYGYTF. The rearrangement joins TRBV24-1 to TRBJ1-2, with D maybe TRBD1 (6 bases). Trimming cost V 4 bases and J 2 bases, with 10 bases left between them. Germline V gives CDR1 KGHDR, CDR2 SFDVKD. This CDR3 spans 14 amino acids.

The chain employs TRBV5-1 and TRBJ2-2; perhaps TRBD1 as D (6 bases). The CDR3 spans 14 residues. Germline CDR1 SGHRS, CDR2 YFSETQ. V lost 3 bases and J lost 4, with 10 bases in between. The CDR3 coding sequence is TGCGCCAGCAGCTCAGGGGTTGGCACCGGGGAGCTGTTTTTT. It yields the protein CASSSGVGTGELFF. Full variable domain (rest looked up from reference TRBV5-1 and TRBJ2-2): KAGVTQTPRYLIKTRGQQVTLSCSPISGHRSVSWYQQTPGQGLQFLFEYFSETQRNKGNFPGRFSGRQFSNSRSEMNVSTLELGDSALYLCASSSGVGTGELFFGEGSRLTVL.

This CDR3 is CASSLGDSQETQYF. CDR3 coding DNA: TGTGCCAGCAGCTTAGGGGACAGTCAAGAGACCCAGTACTTC. The V call is TRBV11-2, the J call TRBJ2-5, with 7 bases matching TRBD1. V gave up 1 base and J gave up 2 bases; unmatched junction bases: 1. The CDR3 totals 14 residues. CDR1 is SGHAT and CDR2 is FQNNGV in the germline V gene.

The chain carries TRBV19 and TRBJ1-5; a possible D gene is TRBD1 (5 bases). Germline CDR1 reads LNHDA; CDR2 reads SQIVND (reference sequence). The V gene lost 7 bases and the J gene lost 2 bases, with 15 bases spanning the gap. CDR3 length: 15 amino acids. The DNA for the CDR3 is TGTGCCAGTAACGATGCAGGGTTCGGCAATCAGCCCCAGCATTTT. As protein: CASNDAGFGNQPQHF.

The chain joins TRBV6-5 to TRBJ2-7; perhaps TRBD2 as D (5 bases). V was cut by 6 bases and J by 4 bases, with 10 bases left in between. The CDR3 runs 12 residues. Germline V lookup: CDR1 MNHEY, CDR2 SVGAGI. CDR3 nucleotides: TGTGCCAGCAGCGAGCGAGGGTACGAGCAGTACGTC. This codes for CASSERGYEQYV.

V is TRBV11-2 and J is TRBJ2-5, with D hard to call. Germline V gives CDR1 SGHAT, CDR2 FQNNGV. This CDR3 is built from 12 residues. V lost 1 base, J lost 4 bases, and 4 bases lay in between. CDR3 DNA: TGTGCCAGCAGCTTAGTGGCAGAGACCCAGTACTTC. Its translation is CASSLVAETQYF.

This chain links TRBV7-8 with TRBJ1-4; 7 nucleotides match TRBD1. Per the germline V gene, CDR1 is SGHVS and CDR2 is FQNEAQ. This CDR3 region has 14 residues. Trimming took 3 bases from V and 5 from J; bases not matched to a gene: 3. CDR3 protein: CASSFGRGNEKLFF. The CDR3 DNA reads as TGTGCCAGCAGCTTTGGCAGGGGGAATGAAAAACTGTTTTTT.

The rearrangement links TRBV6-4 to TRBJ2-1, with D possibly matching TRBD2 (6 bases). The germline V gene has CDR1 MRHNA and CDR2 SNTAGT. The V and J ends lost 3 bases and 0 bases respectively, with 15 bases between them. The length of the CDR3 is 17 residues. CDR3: CASSELWRADSYNEQFF. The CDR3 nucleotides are TGTGCCAGCAGTGAGCTGTGGAGGGCCGACTCCTACAATGAGCAGTTCTTC.

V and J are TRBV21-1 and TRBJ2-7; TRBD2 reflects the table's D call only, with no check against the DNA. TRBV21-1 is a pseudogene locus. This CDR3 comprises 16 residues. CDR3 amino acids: CASSPGTSVLSYEQYF. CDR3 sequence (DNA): TGTGCCAGCAGCCCCGGGACTAGCGTACTTTCCTACGAGCAGTACTTC.

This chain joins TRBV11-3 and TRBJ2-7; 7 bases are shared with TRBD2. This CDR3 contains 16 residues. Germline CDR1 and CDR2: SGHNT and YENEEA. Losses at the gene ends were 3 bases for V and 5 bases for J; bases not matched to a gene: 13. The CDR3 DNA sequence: TGTGCCAGCAGCTTGGGGATTGGGAGCGGGGTCCACGAGCAGTACTTC. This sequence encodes CASSLGIGSGVHEQYF. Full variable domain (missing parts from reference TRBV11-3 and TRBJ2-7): EAGVVQSPRYKIIEKKQPVAFWCNPISGHNTLYWYLQNLGQGPELLIRYENEEAVDDSQLPKDRFSAERLKGVDSTLKIQPAELGDSAVYLCASSLGIGSGVHEQYFGPGTRLTVT.

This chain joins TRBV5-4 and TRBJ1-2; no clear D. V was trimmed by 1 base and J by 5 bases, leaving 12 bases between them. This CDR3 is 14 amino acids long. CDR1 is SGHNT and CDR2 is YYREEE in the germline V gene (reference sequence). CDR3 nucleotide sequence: TGTGCCAGCAGCTTGTCGGCGAAGGAGTATGGCTACACCTTC. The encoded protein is CASSLSAKEYGYTF.

CDR3 coding DNA: TGTGCCAGCACATTTGGACAGGGGAATTCACCCCTCCACTTT. It codes for CASTFGQGNSPLHF. The chain has TRBV6-5 and TRBJ1-6, with 9 bases lining up with TRBD1. The CDR3 is made up of 14 amino acids. Germline V gives CDR1 MNHEY, CDR2 SVGAGI. The V and J ends lost 7 bases and 7 bases, in that order; junction bases with no gene match: 5.

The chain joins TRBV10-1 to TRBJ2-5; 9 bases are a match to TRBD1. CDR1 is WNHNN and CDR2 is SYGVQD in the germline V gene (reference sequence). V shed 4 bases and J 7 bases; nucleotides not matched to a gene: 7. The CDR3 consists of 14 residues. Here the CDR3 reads CASSGKGTGLTQYF. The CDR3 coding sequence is TGCGCCAGCAGTGGGAAAGGGACAGGGTTGACCCAGTACTTC.

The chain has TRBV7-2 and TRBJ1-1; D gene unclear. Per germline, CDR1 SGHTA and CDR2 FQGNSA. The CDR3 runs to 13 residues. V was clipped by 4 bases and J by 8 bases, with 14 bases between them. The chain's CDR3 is CASSSPVSREAFF. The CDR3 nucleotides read TGTGCCAGCAGCTCACCGGTTAGTCGAGAAGCTTTCTTT.

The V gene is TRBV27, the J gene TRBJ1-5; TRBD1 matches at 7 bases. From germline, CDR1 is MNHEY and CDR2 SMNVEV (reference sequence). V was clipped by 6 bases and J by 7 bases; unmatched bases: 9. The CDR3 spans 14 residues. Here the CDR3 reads CASSRTGIGQPQHF. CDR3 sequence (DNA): TGTGCCAGCAGCAGGACAGGTATCGGCCAGCCCCAGCATTTT.

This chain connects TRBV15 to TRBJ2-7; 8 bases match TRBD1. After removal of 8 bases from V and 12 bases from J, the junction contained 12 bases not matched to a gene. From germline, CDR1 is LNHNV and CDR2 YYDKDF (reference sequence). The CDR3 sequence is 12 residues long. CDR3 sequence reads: CATDGQGLTRYV. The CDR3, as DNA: TGTGCCACCGACGGACAGGGACTTACGCGGTACGTC.

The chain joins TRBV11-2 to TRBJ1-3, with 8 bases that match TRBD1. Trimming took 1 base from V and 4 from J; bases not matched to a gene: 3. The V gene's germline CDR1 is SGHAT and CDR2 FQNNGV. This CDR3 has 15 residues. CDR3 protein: CASSLGTGPGNTIYF. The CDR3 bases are TGTGCCAGCAGCTTAGGGACAGGGCCCGGAAACACCATATATTTT. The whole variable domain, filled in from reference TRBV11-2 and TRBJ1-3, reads EAGVAQSPRYKIIEKRQSVAFWCNPISGHATLYWYQQILGQGPKLLIQFQNNGVVDDSQLPKDRFSAERLKGVDSTLKIQPAKLEDSAVYLCASSLGTGPGNTIYFGEGSWLTVV.

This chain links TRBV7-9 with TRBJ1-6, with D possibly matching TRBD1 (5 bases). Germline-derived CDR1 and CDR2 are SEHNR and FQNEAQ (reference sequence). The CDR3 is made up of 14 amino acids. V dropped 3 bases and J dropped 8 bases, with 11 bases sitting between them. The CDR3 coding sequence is TGTGCCAGCAGCTTCAGGGATACGTATTCACCCCTCCACTTT. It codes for CASSFRDTYSPLHF.

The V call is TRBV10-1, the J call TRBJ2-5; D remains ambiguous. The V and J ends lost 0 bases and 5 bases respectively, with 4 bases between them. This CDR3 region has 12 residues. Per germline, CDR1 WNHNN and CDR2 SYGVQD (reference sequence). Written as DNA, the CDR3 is TGCGCCAGCAGTGAGTCCGGGGAGACCCAGTACTTC. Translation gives CASSESGETQYF.